Detailed here is one T cell receptor (beta chain). What it binds is unknown. The data originate from a study of beta chain features in type 1 diabetes. Study-wide results and limits: Any HLA-type effect on TCRB rearrangement remained unresolved here. The study found moderately but significantly shorter TCRB CDR3s in all four CD4+ subsets of Type 1 diabetes patients.

Sorting with CD45RO/CCR7/CD25/CD127/CD95/CD27 yielded naive, central memory, regulatory and stem-like memory CD4+ cells. The isolated RNA, all of it, was reverse transcribed, so expressed TCRB transcripts were what got sequenced. TCRdb's table, derived via immunoSEQ multiplex PCR, lists solely in-frame clones and lacks some. The sample shows about 340,000 clones, approximately 9.7% of them seen only once. The CDR3 is made up of 15 amino acids. Looked up from germline, CDR1 is SGHRS and CDR2 is YFSETQ. Deletions cut 4 bases from V and 6 bases from J, with 17 bases between. Material for sequencing was central memory CD4+ T cells from blood. This receptor was identified in a man aged 25 to 40 with type 1 diabetes. The chain has TRBV5-1 and TRBJ1-5, with D possibly matching TRBD1 (6 bases). CDR3 residues: CASSKDGGVGQPQHF. The CDR3 coding sequence is TGCGCCAGCAGCAAGGACGGGGGCGTAGGTCAGCCCCAGCATTTT. The full variable domain, in which reference TRBV5-1 and TRBJ1-5 provide the parts outside the CDR3, is KAGVTQTPRYLIKTRGQQVTLSCSPISGHRSVSWYQQTPGQGLQFLFEYFSETQRNKGNFPGRFSGRQFSNSRSEMNVSTLELGDSALYLCASSKDGGVGQPQHFGDGTRLSIL.